The 7 T cell receptor beta chains below all came from one sample that was sequenced in a study of cytomegalovirus exposure and HLA in healthy donors. PCR involved 60 Vbeta and 13 Jbeta primers. TCRdb's copy holds only in-frame clones and misses some; the assay was immunoSEQ multiplex PCR. The repertoire holds about 160,000 clones, with roughly 77% as singletons. The sequenced sample was PBMCs. The receptors here all came from a human donor in good health.

This clone was seen ten or more times. The rearrangement joins TRBV7-8 to TRBJ2-3; D unclear. V dropped 1 base and J dropped 2 bases, with 4 bases sitting between them. CDR1 SGHVS and CDR2 FQNEAQ come from the germline V gene. The CDR3 sequence is 13 residues long. CDR3 nucleotides: TGTGCCAGCAGCTTAGATCTCACAGATACGCAGTATTTT. Encoded protein: CASSLDLTDTQYF.

This clone was found a few times. The chain uses TRBV5-6 and TRBJ2-7, with 9 nucleotides matching TRBD1. CDR3 size: 15 residues. The V gene end was trimmed by 1 base and the J gene end by 4 bases; junction bases not matched to a gene: 6. The V gene's germline CDR1 is SGHDT and CDR2 YYEEEE. In DNA, the CDR3 is TGTGCCAGCAGCTTGCGAGGACAGGGGTGGTACGAGCAGTACTTC. Its protein product is CASSLRGQGWYEQYF.

The chain is built from TRBV5-8 and TRBJ2-5, with a weak D call TRBD2 (7 bases). The CDR3 runs 15 residues. V was shortened by 0 bases and J by 5 bases, with 14 bases between the two germline ends. CDR1 and CDR2 (germline): SGHTS, YDEGEE. The chain's CDR3 is CASSLDRGGGETQYF. The CDR3 DNA follows: TGTGCCAGCAGCTTGGACCGGGGAGGGGGGGAGACCCAGTACTTC.

V gene TRBV10-3 combines with J gene TRBJ2-7; a weak D match, TRBD1 (5 bases). The CDR3 loop spans 13 amino acids. The ends were cut back, 3 bases at V and 1 base at J, with 7 bases in the middle. Looked up from germline, CDR1 is ENHRY and CDR2 is SYGVKD. The CDR3: CAISEGQSYEQYF. In DNA, the CDR3 is TGTGCCATCAGTGAAGGACAATCCTACGAGCAGTACTTC.

This rearrangement joins TRBV7-8 to TRBJ2-5; D remains ambiguous. The V end lost 5 bases, the J end lost 8 bases, and 21 bases lay between the germline ends. In germline, CDR1 is SGHVS, CDR2 FQNEAQ. The CDR3 spans 15 residues. The CDR3 is CASSPRASTYSTQYF. The DNA of the CDR3 is TGTGCCAGCAGCCCAAGAGCCTCTACATATAGCACCCAGTACTTC.

This chain connects TRBV10-2 to TRBJ2-1; 16 bases align to TRBD2. V was pared by 10 bases and J by 4 bases, with 13 bases of the junction left unmatched. The CDR3 consists of 18 residues. The germline gives CDR1 WSHSY, CDR2 SAAADI. The CDR3 region is CATRTGTSGGALYNEQFF. DNA for the CDR3: TGCGCCACTCGAACCGGGACTAGCGGGGGGGCCCTGTACAATGAGCAGTTCTTC.

The chain employs TRBV5-1 and TRBJ2-1; D might be TRBD1 (5 bases). CDR3 length equals 13 residues. The V gene lost 4 bases and the J gene lost 6 bases, with 11 bases spanning the gap. CDR1 is SGHRS and CDR2 is YFSETQ in the germline V gene. DNA of the CDR3: TGCGCCAGCAGCCTCCATACAGGCAATGAGCAGTTCTTC. This translates into CASSLHTGNEQFF.